This T cell receptor beta chain came from a study of type 1 regulatory T cells. Study background: T-allo10 is a Tr1-enriched, alloantigen-specific CD4 T cell product made in vitro.

Details on this clonotype: Its antigen remains unidentified.

TCRdb reprocessed the reads via MiXCR and lists one record per CDR3 protein. The sample yields about 74,000 distinct CDR3 sequences, 50% to 70% seen once. Graft donor-derived T-allo10 cells were described as host-alloantigen-specific, anergic, and alloantigen-specifically suppressive. The TCR originated in a human donor in good health. What was sequenced was cultured T cells, either the whole culture or a sorted T cell fraction (not recorded which). Noted subset: Tr1-enriched cell product generated in vitro against host alloantigens.

CDR3 residues: CASSETSGVYNEQFF. CDR3 nucleotide sequence: TGTGCCAGCAGCGAAACTAGCGGGGTCTACAATGAGCAGTTCTTC. This rearrangement joins TRBV14 to TRBJ2-1; 10 bases match TRBD2. The CDR3 extends over 15 amino acids. Germline V gene lookup returns CDR1 SGHDN and CDR2 FVKESK. The junction had 4 bases not matched to a gene; V was cut back by 5 bases and J by 3 bases. Variable domain in full (rest from reference TRBV14 and TRBJ2-1): EAGVTQFPSHSVIEKGQTVTLRCDPISGHDNLYWYRRVMGKEIKFLLHFVKESKQDESGMPNNRFLAERTGGTYSTLKVQPAELEDSGVYFCASSETSGVYNEQFFGPGTRLTVL.